What follows are 26 T cell receptor beta chains derived from one specimen sequenced in a study of a mutant IDH1 vaccine in newly diagnosed glioma (dated by TCRdb to about 2021). Explained via the paper, the time point label denotes: baseline, week 1 (first vaccination visit). Interpreted using the paper, the treatment or condition label stands for: pre-vaccination baseline after standard-of-care therapy. The library was prepared using the immunoSEQ multiplex PCR assay. Held by TCRdb, this immuneACCESS table contains in-frame sequences only and omits some clones. Under half of the omission traces to an unresolved V gene where checked; the cause of the rest is unknown. Counted in this sample were around 24,000 clones; 90% to 95% of them appeared once. Together, the top ten hold under 9.5% of the sample. This specimen consisted of PBMCs, obtained from a glioma patient treated with radiotherapy, temozolomide or both. Receptors were obtained from a man aged 25 to 40 with glioma.

The rearrangement joins TRBV7-9 to TRBJ1-1; unclear D gene. V lost 1 base to trimming and J lost 0 bases, with 6 bases between them. CDR1 and CDR2 from the germline V gene are SEHNR and FQNEAQ (reference sequence). The CDR3 sequence is 14 residues long. CDR3 in amino acids: CASSLERLNTEAFF. The CDR3 DNA sequence: TGTGCCAGCAGCTTAGAGAGGTTGAACACTGAAGCTTTCTTT.

This chain uses TRBV5-1 with TRBJ2-1, with a possible D match to TRBD2 (6 bases). The V end was cut by 4 bases, the J end by 6 bases, with 14 bases between. Per germline, CDR1 SGHRS and CDR2 YFSETQ. The CDR3 has 14 amino acids. The CDR3 DNA reads TGCGCCAGCAGCGGCGGGACCTTGGGCAATGAGCAGTTCTTC. Protein product: CASSGGTLGNEQFF.

The chain is built from TRBV4-1 and TRBJ2-7; perhaps TRBD2 as D (5 bases). Trimming removed 0 bases from V and 4 bases from J, with 13 bases in between. The CDR3 runs to 15 residues. The germline V gene has CDR1 MGHRA and CDR2 YSYEKL. The CDR3 spells CASSQDTRPGYEQYF. DNA of the CDR3: TGCGCCAGCAGCCAAGATACCAGACCGGGGTACGAGCAGTACTTC.

V usage is TRBV7-7 and J usage is TRBJ2-1; 9 bases line up with TRBD2. The CDR3 has 15 amino acids. J was trimmed by 7 bases and V by 1 base; bases with no gene match: 5. Looked up from germline, CDR1 is SSHAT and CDR2 is FNYEAQ (reference sequence). CDR3 nucleotide sequence: TGTGCCAGCAGCTTAGGGCTAGCGGGAAGGAATGAGCAGTTCTTC. This gives the protein CASSLGLAGRNEQFF.

This clone showed up just once. CDR3 sequence: CASSYSGVYEQYF. CDR3 bases: TGTGCCAGCAGTTACTCTGGCGTCTACGAGCAGTACTTC. V usage is TRBV6-5 and J usage is TRBJ2-7; D is unclear. Germline CDR1 and CDR2: MNHEY and SVGAGI. V was trimmed by 0 bases and J by 3 bases, leaving 6 bases between them. The CDR3 totals 13 residues.

The genes are TRBV27 and TRBJ2-1; D not certain. This CDR3 is 15 amino acids long. Trimming left V 2 bases short and J 0 bases short, with 8 bases between. From germline, CDR1 is MNHEY and CDR2 SMNVEV (reference sequence). CDR3 in DNA: TGTGCCAGCAGTTTAGTAGCAGACTCCTACAATGAGCAGTTCTTC. Translated: CASSLVADSYNEQFF.

This chain uses TRBV30 with TRBJ2-1; no reliable D call. V lost 0 bases, J lost 8 bases, and 5 bases lay in between. This CDR3 region has 11 residues. CDR1 GTSNPN and CDR2 SVGIG come from the germline V gene (reference sequence). CDR3 sequence: CAWSVRYEQFF. The CDR3 DNA is TGTGCCTGGAGTGTAAGGTATGAGCAGTTCTTC.

The genes are TRBV4-2 and TRBJ1-1, with D possibly matching TRBD1 (5 bases). V was clipped by 2 bases and J by 1 base, with 20 bases between them. This CDR3 comprises 18 residues. The germline V gene has CDR1 LGHNA and CDR2 YNFKEQ. CDR3 in DNA: TGTGCCAGCAGCCAATTAACTTTCAGGGCAGGTTCGAACACTGAAGCTTTCTTT. It translates to CASSQLTFRAGSNTEAFF.

The chain is built from TRBV23-1 and TRBJ1-2, with 7 positions matching TRBD1. TRBV23-1 is sorted into the ORF group, with uncertain function. V dropped 1 base and J dropped 4; count of bases not matched to a gene: 3. This CDR3 spans 14 amino acids. The chain's CDR3 is CASSQLTGTYGYTF. As DNA, the CDR3 is TGCGCCAGCAGTCAATTGACAGGGACCTATGGCTACACCTTC.

The V call is TRBV29-1, the J call TRBJ2-2, with D possibly TRBD1 on 5 matching bases. The germline V and J ends were trimmed by 4 bases and 7 bases, with 13 bases remaining between them. The CDR3 consists of 13 residues. Germline V CDR1 and CDR2: SQVTM, ANQGSEA. CDR3 sequence reads: CSVVKQAGGELFF. The CDR3 DNA sequence: TGCAGCGTTGTTAAACAGGCAGGCGGGGAGCTGTTTTTT.

This chain joins TRBV30 and TRBJ2-1; TRBD2 agrees at 9 bases. Germline CDR1 reads GTSNPN; CDR2 reads SVGIG (reference sequence). Trimming removed 0 bases from V and 7 bases from J; junction bases left unmatched: 7. The CDR3 length is 15 residues. The CDR3 protein is CAWSVGLAGSNEQFF. DNA for the CDR3: TGTGCCTGGAGTGTAGGTCTAGCGGGATCTAATGAGCAGTTCTTC.

This chain connects TRBV14 to TRBJ2-5; tentatively, D is TRBD1 or TRBD2 (5 bases each). The CDR3 contains 17 residues. V lost 0 bases to trimming and J lost 6 bases, with 20 bases between them. Germline CDR1 and CDR2: SGHDN and FVKESK. The CDR3 DNA follows: TGTGCCAGCAGCCAAGAGAGGGGACGGGCTGACTTTCAGACCCAGTACTTC. This sequence encodes CASSQERGRADFQTQYF.

This clone was found a few times. The chain couples TRBV2 to TRBJ2-7; TRBD1 aligns across 7 bases. Germline V gives CDR1 SNHLY, CDR2 FYNNEI. The V and J ends lost 7 bases and 7 bases, in that order; junction bases with no gene match: 7. This CDR3 is 12 amino acids long. Here the CDR3 DNA reads TGTGCCAGCAACCAAGGGACAGCAGAGCAGTACTTC. This codes for CASNQGTAEQYF.

The chain combines TRBV5-1 with TRBJ2-7; no definite D call. The CDR3 is made up of 15 amino acids. The V and J ends lost 5 bases and 1 base respectively, with 16 bases between them. Germline CDR1 and CDR2: SGHRS and YFSETQ. The CDR3 DNA sequence: TGCGCCAGCAGTTTCGGATTCCAGGAGTCCTACGAGCAGTACTTC. Amino acid sequence: CASSFGFQESYEQYF. The full variable domain, completed using reference TRBV5-1 and TRBJ2-7, is KAGVTQTPRYLIKTRGQQVTLSCSPISGHRSVSWYQQTPGQGLQFLFEYFSETQRNKGNFPGRFSGRQFSNSRSEMNVSTLELGDSALYLCASSFGFQESYEQYFGPGTRLTVT.

The V call is TRBV16, the J call TRBJ1-2; D not certain. This CDR3 contains 16 residues. Per germline, CDR1 KGHSY and CDR2 FQNENV. Trimming left V 5 bases short and J 0 bases short, with 16 bases between. The CDR3 loop is CASSFIETPPNYGYTF. In nucleotides, the CDR3 is TGTGCCAGCAGCTTTATAGAGACACCGCCTAACTATGGCTACACCTTC.

This clone was observed once. The J gene is TRBJ2-5, the V gene TRBV2; 8 nucleotides agree with TRBD2. CDR3 size: 14 residues. J gave up 6 bases and V 4 bases, and 7 bases lay outside the gene matches. Germline assignment: CDR1 SNHLY and CDR2 FYNNEI. The CDR3 loop reads CASSGSSGRQTQYF. As DNA, the CDR3 is TGTGCCAGCAGTGGATCGAGCGGGAGACAGACCCAGTACTTC.

V and J are TRBV6-1 and TRBJ2-1; tentatively, D is TRBD1 (6 bases). The germline V gene encodes CDR1 MNHNS and CDR2 SASEGT. The CDR3 covers 13 residues. Trimming took off 2 bases at V and 8 bases at J, with 10 bases between the two ends. The DNA for the CDR3 is TGTGCCAGCAGTGAATACAGGGTGGATGAGCAGTTCTTC. Encoded protein: CASSEYRVDEQFF.

V is TRBV5-1 and J is TRBJ2-3; no clear D. The germline V gene encodes CDR1 SGHRS and CDR2 YFSETQ. This CDR3 has 16 amino acids. Trimming pared 1 base from V and 2 bases from J, leaving 14 bases between. DNA of the CDR3: TGCGCCAGCAGCTTGTTGCCCACCGGAGTCACAGATACGCAGTATTTT. Its translation is CASSLLPTGVTDTQYF.

The chain recombines TRBV2 with TRBJ1-5; TRBD1 might be the D (6 bases). The CDR3 is 12 amino acids. The germline gives CDR1 SNHLY, CDR2 FYNNEI. V lost 10 bases to trimming and J lost 1 base, with 8 bases between them. The CDR3 here is CANRESNQPQHF. For the CDR3, the DNA is TGTGCCAACAGGGAAAGCAATCAGCCCCAGCATTTT.

The chain joins TRBV29-1 to TRBJ2-7; no clear D. V shed 7 bases and J shed 7 bases, with 14 bases lying between them. The CDR3 loop spans 11 amino acids. CDR1 is SQVTM and CDR2 is ANQGSEA in the germline V gene. The CDR3 sequence: CSAQTPAEQYF. The CDR3 DNA reads TGCAGCGCCCAAACCCCCGCTGAGCAGTACTTC.

This clone was observed a single time. This rearrangement joins TRBV5-4 to TRBJ2-5; TRBD2 matches at 8 bases. V lost 4 bases to trimming and J lost 5 bases; unmatched junction nucleotides: 7. Germline assignment: CDR1 SGHNT and CDR2 YYREEE (reference sequence). This CDR3 is built from 14 residues. This CDR3 is CASSTSGSWETQYF. CDR3 sequence (DNA): TGTGCCAGCAGCACGAGCGGGAGCTGGGAGACCCAGTACTTC.

The chain carries TRBV19 and TRBJ2-3; TRBD2 agrees at 9 bases. Germline loops: CDR1 LNHDA, CDR2 SQIVND (reference sequence). CDR3 length: 15 residues. V lost 6 bases to trimming and J lost 0 bases; unmatched junction nucleotides: 4. CDR3 sequence reads: CASRRREGSTDTQYF. The CDR3 DNA sequence: TGTGCCAGTAGGAGGCGGGAGGGTAGCACAGATACGCAGTATTTT.

V gene TRBV5-1 combines with J gene TRBJ2-7; a possible D gene is TRBD1 (5 bases). Germline V gene lookup returns CDR1 SGHRS and CDR2 YFSETQ. The CDR3 sequence is 12 residues long. V gave up 3 bases and J gave up 3 bases, with 7 bases separating them. In nucleotides, the CDR3 is TGCGCCAGCAGCTACGACAGCTACGAGCAGTACTTC. It translates to CASSYDSYEQYF.

V and J are TRBV6-1 and TRBJ1-5; 10 nucleotides agree with TRBD1. There are 16 residues in the CDR3. Trimming took 2 bases from V and 6 from J; bases not matched to a gene: 7. CDR1 is MNHNS, CDR2 SASEGT, per germline. CDR3 sequence: CASSEWRGQGSQPQHF. For the CDR3, the DNA is TGTGCCAGCAGTGAATGGCGGGGACAGGGGAGTCAGCCCCAGCATTTT.

The DNA of the CDR3 is TGTGCCTGGAGTGTCAGCCTCTCCTACGAGCAGTACTTC. This translates into CAWSVSLSYEQYF. This rearrangement joins TRBV30 to TRBJ2-7; no firm D call. CDR1 is GTSNPN and CDR2 is SVGIG in the germline V gene (reference sequence). V shed 0 bases and J shed 0 bases, with 6 bases lying between them. The CDR3 loop spans 13 amino acids.

The chain couples TRBV6-5 to TRBJ1-1; perhaps TRBD1 as D (5 bases). The CDR3 contains 12 residues. V was trimmed by 5 bases and J by 6 bases, leaving 10 bases between them. The V gene's germline CDR1 is MNHEY and CDR2 SVGAGI. CDR3 protein: CASSRTQAEAFF. DNA of the CDR3: TGTGCCAGCAGTCGTACACAGGCTGAAGCTTTCTTT.